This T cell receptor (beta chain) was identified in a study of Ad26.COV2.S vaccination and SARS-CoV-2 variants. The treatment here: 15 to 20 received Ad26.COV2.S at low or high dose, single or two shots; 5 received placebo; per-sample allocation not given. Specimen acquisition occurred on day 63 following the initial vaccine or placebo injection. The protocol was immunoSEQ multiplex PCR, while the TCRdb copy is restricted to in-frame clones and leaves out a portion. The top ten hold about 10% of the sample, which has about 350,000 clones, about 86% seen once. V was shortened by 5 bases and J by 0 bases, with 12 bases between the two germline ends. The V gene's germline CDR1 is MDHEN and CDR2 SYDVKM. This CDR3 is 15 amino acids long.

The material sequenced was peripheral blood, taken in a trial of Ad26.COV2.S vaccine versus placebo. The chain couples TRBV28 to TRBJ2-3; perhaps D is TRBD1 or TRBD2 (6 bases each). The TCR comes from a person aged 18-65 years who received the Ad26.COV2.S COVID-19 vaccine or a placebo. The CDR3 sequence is CASSGGTPSTDTQYF. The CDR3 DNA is TGTGCCAGCAGTGGCGGGACACCTAGCACAGATACGCAGTATTTT.